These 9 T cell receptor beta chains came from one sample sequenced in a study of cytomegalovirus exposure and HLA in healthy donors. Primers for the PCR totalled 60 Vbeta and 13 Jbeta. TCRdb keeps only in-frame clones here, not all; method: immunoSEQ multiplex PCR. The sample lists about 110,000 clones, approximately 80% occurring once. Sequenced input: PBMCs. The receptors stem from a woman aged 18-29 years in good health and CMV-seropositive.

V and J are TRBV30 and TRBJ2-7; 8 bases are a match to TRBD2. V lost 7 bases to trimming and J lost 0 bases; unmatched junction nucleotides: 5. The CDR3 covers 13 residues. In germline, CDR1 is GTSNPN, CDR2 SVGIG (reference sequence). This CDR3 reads CALQSGSSYEQYF. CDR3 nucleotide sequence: TGTGCCTTACAAAGCGGGAGCTCCTACGAGCAGTACTTC.

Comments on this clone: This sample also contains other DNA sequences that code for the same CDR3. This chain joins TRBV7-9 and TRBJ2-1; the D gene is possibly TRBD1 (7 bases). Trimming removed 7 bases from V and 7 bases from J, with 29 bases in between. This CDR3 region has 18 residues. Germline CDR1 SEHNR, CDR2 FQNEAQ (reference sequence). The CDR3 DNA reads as TGTGCCAGCACCGAACCCTCGCGGGCGGCAGGGGGGAAGAATGAGCAGTTCTTC. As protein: CASTEPSRAAGGKNEQFF.

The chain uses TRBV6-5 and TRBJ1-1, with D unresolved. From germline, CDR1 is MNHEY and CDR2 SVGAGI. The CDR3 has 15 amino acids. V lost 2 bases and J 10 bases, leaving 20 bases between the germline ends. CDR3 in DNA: TGTGCCAGCAGTTACGCCCCTGTGGGGAAAAGCGGAGCTTTCTTT. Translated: CASSYAPVGKSGAFF.

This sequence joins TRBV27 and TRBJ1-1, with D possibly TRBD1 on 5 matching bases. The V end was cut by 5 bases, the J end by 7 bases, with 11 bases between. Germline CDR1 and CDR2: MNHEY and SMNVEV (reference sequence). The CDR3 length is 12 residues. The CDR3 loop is CASSPSGGEAFF. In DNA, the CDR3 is TGTGCCAGCAGTCCGTCGGGGGGTGAAGCTTTCTTT.

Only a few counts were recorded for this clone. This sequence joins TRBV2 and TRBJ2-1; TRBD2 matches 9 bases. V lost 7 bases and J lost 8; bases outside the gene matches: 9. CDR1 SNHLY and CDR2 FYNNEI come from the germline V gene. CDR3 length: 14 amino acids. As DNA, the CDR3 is TGTGCCAGCATTCATAGCGGGAGTTTTGATGAGCAGTTCTTC. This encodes CASIHSGSFDEQFF.

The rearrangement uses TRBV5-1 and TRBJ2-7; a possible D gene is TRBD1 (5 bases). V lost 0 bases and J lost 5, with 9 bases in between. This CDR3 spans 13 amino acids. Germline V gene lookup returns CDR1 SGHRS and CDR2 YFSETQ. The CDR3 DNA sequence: TGCGCCAGCAGCTTGGATTCAGGGAACGAGCAGTACTTC. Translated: CASSLDSGNEQYF.

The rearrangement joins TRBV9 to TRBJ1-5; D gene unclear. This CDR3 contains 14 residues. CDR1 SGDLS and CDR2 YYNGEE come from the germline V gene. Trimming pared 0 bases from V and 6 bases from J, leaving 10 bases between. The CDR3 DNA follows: TGTGCCAGCAGCGTAGAGATCACGGGTCAGCCCCAGCATTTT. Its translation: CASSVEITGQPQHF.

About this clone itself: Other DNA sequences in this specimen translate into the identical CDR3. CDR3 DNA: TGTGCCAGCAGCCGGACAGACTATGGCTACACCTTC. This sequence encodes CASSRTDYGYTF. The V and J genes are TRBV6-5 and TRBJ1-2; weak D call: TRBD1 (6 bases). Germline loops: CDR1 MNHEY, CDR2 SVGAGI. V lost 6 bases, J lost 3 bases, and 8 bases lay in between. The CDR3 totals 12 residues.

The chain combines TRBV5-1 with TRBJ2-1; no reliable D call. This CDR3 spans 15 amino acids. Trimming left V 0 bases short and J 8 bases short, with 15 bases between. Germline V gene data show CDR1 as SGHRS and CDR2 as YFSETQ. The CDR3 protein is CASSLAFVQSDEQFF. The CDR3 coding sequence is TGCGCCAGCAGCTTGGCCTTTGTTCAGTCCGATGAGCAGTTCTTC.